This T cell receptor beta chain appears in the sequencing data of a study of persistence of HIV-infected CD4 T cells. Germline assignment: CDR1 SGDLS and CDR2 YYNGEE. Germline trimming cut 0 bases from V and 4 bases from J; bases unmatched to any gene: 3. The CDR3 has 15 residues. In its sample, this clone was seen a few times. Antigen unknown. The stimulus was lysate of CMV-infected fibroblasts, approximately 9.6 ug/mL. CD40L-negative CD69-negative CD45RO-high memory CD4+ T cells were sorted as populations depleted of antigen-responding cells. The immunoSEQ assay was version 4, run in survey mode. Using immunoSEQ multiplex PCR, the repertoire was profiled, and TCRdb retains in-frame clones only, with some absent. The table includes some 30,000 clones, more than 75% detected once.

The receptor's source is an adult woman with HIV who was CMV-seropositive. The genes are TRBV9 and TRBJ2-5, with 10 bases that match TRBD2. The specimen comprised CD4+ T cells sorted from PBMCs after approximately 20-hour stimulation, sampled from a patient who received antiretroviral therapy. The CDR3 sequence: CASSVAASGGETQYF. In nucleotides, the CDR3 is TGTGCCAGCAGCGTAGCGGCTAGCGGGGGAGAGACCCAGTACTTC.